The clone carrying this T cell receptor beta chain came up a few times. The data originate from a study of cytomegalovirus exposure and HLA in healthy donors. From germline, CDR1 is SGHDN and CDR2 FVKESK. The CDR3 has 15 residues. After removal of 4 bases from V and 7 bases from J, the junction contained 10 bases not matched to a gene. The primer mix had 60 Vbeta and 13 Jbeta primers. Method: immunoSEQ multiplex PCR; TCRdb's copy keeps in-frame clones and lacks some. This sample has some 140,000 clones; approximately 80% occur once, and the top ten carry 8.8%. The sample taken for sequencing was PBMCs. The sequence came from a woman aged 45-65 years in good health and CMV-seropositive. The genes are TRBV14 and TRBJ2-1, with 7 bases fitting TRBD2. DNA for the CDR3: TGTGCCAGCAGCCCCTTAGGTAGCGGGTTGAATGAGCAGTTCTTC. Encoded protein: CASSPLGSGLNEQFF.